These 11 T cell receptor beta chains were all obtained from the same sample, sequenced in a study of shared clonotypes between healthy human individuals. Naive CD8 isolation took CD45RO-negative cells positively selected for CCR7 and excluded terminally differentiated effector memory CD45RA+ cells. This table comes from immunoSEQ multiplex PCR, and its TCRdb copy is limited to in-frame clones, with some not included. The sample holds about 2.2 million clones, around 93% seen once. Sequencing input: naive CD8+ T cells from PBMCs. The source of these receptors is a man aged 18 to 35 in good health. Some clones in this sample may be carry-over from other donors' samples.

CDR3 amino acids: CASSETQNLAEKLFF. The CDR3 DNA is TGCGCCAGCAGTGAAACACAGAATCTTGCTGAAAAACTGTTTTTT. The rearrangement uses TRBV10-2 and TRBJ1-4, with D uncertain. Germline CDR1 and CDR2: WSHSY and SAAADI. There are 15 residues in the CDR3. V was trimmed by 3 bases and J by 7 bases, leaving 15 bases between them.

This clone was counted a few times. This chain's CDR3 is CASSPAFF. The CDR3 bases are TGTGCCAGCAGCCCTGCTTTCTTT. V is TRBV7-9 and J is TRBJ1-1; D remains ambiguous. This CDR3 has 8 residues. V was shortened by 5 bases and J by 11 bases, with 3 bases between the two germline ends. Germline assignment: CDR1 SEHNR and CDR2 FQNEAQ (reference sequence).

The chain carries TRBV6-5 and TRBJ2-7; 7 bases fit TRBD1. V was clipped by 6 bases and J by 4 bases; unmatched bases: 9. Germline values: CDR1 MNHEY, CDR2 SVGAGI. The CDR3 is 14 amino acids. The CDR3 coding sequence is TGTGCCAGCAGCCTGGGACAGAGTGCATACGAGCAGTACTTC. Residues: CASSLGQSAYEQYF.

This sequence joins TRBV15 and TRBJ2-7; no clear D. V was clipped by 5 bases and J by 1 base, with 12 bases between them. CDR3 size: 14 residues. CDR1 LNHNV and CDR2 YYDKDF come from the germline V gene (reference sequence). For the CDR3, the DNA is TGTGCCACCAGCGGCCTCGACACTTCCTACGAGCAGTACTTC. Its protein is CATSGLDTSYEQYF.

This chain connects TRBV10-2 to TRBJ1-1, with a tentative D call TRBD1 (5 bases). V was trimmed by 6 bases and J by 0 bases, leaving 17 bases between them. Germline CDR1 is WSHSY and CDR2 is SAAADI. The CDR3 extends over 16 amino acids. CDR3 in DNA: TGCGCCAGCAGCCAAGCCTCCGGGACGGTGAACACTGAAGCTTTCTTT. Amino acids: CASSQASGTVNTEAFF.

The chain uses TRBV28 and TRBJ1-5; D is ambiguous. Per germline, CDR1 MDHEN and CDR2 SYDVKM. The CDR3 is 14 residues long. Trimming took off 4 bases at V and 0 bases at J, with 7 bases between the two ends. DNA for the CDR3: TGTGCCAGCAGTTATCCTCTTAGCAATCAGCCCCAGCATTTT. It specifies CASSYPLSNQPQHF. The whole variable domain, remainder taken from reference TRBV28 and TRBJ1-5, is DVKVTQSSRYLVKRTGEKVFLECVQDMDHENMFWYRQDPGLGLRLIYFSYDVKMKEKGDIPEGYSVSREKKERFSLILESASTNQTSMYLCASSYPLSNQPQHFGDGTRLSIL.

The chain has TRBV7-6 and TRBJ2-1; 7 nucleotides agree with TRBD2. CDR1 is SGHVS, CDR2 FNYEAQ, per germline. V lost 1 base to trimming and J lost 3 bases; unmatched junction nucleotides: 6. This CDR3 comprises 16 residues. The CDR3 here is CASSLVMAGVYNEQFF. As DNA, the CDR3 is TGTGCCAGCAGCTTAGTTATGGCGGGGGTCTACAATGAGCAGTTCTTC.

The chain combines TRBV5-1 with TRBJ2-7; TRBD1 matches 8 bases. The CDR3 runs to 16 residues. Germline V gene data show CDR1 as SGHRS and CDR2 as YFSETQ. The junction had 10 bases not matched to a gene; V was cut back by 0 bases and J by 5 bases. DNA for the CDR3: TGCGCCAGCAGCTTGGTACCAGGGGGCGCGTGGGACGAGCAGTACTTC. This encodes CASSLVPGGAWDEQYF.

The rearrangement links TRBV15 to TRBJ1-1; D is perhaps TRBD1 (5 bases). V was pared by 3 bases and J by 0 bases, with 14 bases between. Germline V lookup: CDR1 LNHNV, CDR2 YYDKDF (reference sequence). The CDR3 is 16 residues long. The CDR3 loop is CATSSRPAGLNTEAFF. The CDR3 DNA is TGTGCCACCAGCAGCCGGCCGGCGGGGCTGAACACTGAAGCTTTCTTT.

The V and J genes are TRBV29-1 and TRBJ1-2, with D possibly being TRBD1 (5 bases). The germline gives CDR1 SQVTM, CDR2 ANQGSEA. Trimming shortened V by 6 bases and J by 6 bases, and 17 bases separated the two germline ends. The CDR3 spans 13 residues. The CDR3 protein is CSVGIPGPDGYTF. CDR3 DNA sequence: TGCAGCGTGGGTATTCCGGGACCCGATGGCTACACCTTC.

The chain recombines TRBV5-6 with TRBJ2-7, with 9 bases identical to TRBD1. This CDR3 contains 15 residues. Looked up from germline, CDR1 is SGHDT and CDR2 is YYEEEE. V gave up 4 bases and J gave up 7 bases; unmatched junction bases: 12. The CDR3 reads CASSNTGGSAREQYF. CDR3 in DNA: TGTGCCAGCAGCAACACAGGGGGCAGCGCGAGGGAGCAGTACTTC.